The 32 T cell receptor beta chains presented below share a single source sample, sequenced in a study of T cell responses to AZD1222 COVID-19 vaccine (dated by TCRdb to about 2021). Read against the paper, the sample's time point label means: about 28 days (+/-7) after the second vaccine dose. The library came from the immunoSEQ multiplex PCR assay. The source is immuneACCESS, and TCRdb retained only in-frame sequences with V and J called. Part of the clones is not carried over; for the studies checked, unresolved V genes explain less than half of this, and the remainder is unexplained. The sample table lists around 190,000 clones, 94% of them with a count of one. The ten largest clones capture roughly 1.7% of the sample. Material: peripheral blood, obtained 28 days after the second AZD1222 dose. These receptors came from an adult who received the AZD1222 COVID-19 vaccine.

The rearrangement links TRBV27 to TRBJ2-1; no reliable D call. The CDR3 has 15 amino acids. V lost 2 bases, J lost 6 bases, and 14 bases lay in between. Germline V gives CDR1 MNHEY, CDR2 SMNVEV (reference sequence). The CDR3 loop is CASSLGSWGGNEQFF. CDR3 bases: TGTGCCAGCAGTTTAGGGTCGTGGGGTGGCAATGAGCAGTTCTTC.

V and J are TRBV5-4 and TRBJ1-1; 7 bases map to TRBD1. The J segment lost 4 bases and the V segment lost 1 base, leaving 7 bases of the junction unmatched. Per germline, CDR1 SGHNT and CDR2 YYREEE (reference sequence). This CDR3 comprises 15 residues. The CDR3 nucleotides are TGTGCCAGCAGCTTGAGAGGGGGCTTGGTCACTGAAGCTTTCTTT. This translates into CASSLRGGLVTEAFF. The variable domain in full, with the rest retrieved from reference TRBV5-4 and TRBJ1-1, is ETGVTQSPTHLIKTRGQQVTLRCSSQSGHNTVSWYQQALGQGPQFIFQYYREEENGRGNFPPRFSGLQFPNYSSELNVNALELDDSALYLCASSLRGGLVTEAFFGQGTRLTVV.

The J gene is TRBJ1-1, the V gene TRBV5-1; tentatively, D is TRBD1 (5 bases). Germline V CDR1 and CDR2: SGHRS, YFSETQ. The CDR3 is 16 amino acids. V was clipped by 4 bases and J by 1 base, with 17 bases between them. The CDR3 coding sequence is TGCGCCAGCAGCGGTGGTGGGGGGATGAAGAACACTGAAGCTTTCTTT. Its protein product is CASSGGGGMKNTEAFF.

This sequence joins TRBV28 and TRBJ1-1, with D unresolved. CDR3 length: 14 residues. Germline loops: CDR1 MDHEN, CDR2 SYDVKM. Deletions cut 5 bases from V and 5 bases from J, with 15 bases between. DNA of the CDR3: TGTGCCAGCAGTGCCCCCCCCTTGGGAACTGAAGCTTTCTTT. The encoded protein is CASSAPPLGTEAFF.

This clone came up once. The V call is TRBV4-3, the J call TRBJ1-4, with TRBD1 as a possible D gene (6 bases). Trimming removed 0 bases at V and 4 bases at J, with 12 bases between. The CDR3 totals 16 residues. The germline gives CDR1 LGHNA, CDR2 YSLEER. The CDR3 coding sequence is TGCGCCAGCAGCCAAGACTCTCGGGGGCTTAATGAAAAACTGTTTTTT. It encodes CASSQDSRGLNEKLFF.

This clone was seen a single time. The genes are TRBV7-6 and TRBJ2-3; D not resolved. The CDR3 spans 12 residues. V was shortened by 5 bases and J by 2 bases, with 5 bases between the two germline ends. Germline V gives CDR1 SGHVS, CDR2 FNYEAQ. This CDR3 is CASSPYTDTQYF. The DNA for the CDR3 is TGTGCCAGCAGCCCTTACACAGATACGCAGTATTTT.

The chain recombines TRBV18 with TRBJ1-4; possible D gene TRBD1, 6 bases. The V end was cut by 1 base, the J end by 0 bases, with 21 bases between. From germline, CDR1 is KGHSH and CDR2 LQKENI. The length of the CDR3 is 20 residues. In DNA, the CDR3 is TGTGCCAGCTCACCACTAAGTTTTTTCAGGGGAGATGCAACTAATGAAAAACTGTTTTTT. Translation gives CASSPLSFFRGDATNEKLFF.

The chain couples TRBV30 to TRBJ2-5; possibly TRBD1 or TRBD2 for D (5 bases each). V lost 0 bases and J 7 bases, leaving 15 bases between the germline ends. This CDR3 is built from 14 residues. Looked up from germline, CDR1 is GTSNPN and CDR2 is SVGIG (reference sequence). CDR3 DNA sequence: TGTGCCTGGAGTGTACAAGGGGCAGGAGGGACCCAGTACTTC. Its protein product is CAWSVQGAGGTQYF.

This rearrangement joins TRBV7-9 to TRBJ2-3; D ambiguous. This CDR3 is built from 14 residues. Trimming removed 5 bases from V and 6 bases from J, with 15 bases in between. Germline V gives CDR1 SEHNR, CDR2 FQNEAQ (reference sequence). Written as DNA, the CDR3 is TGTGCCAGCAGCCGTGGACCAGCACGCGATACGCAGTATTTT. Its protein product is CASSRGPARDTQYF.

The chain is built from TRBV9 and TRBJ1-5; TRBD1 is a possible D gene (6 bases). Germline V CDR1 and CDR2: SGDLS, YYNGEE. Trimming removed 2 bases at V and 2 bases at J, with 11 bases between. The CDR3 extends over 15 amino acids. The CDR3: CASSVPRGRNQPQHF. CDR3 in DNA: TGTGCCAGCAGCGTTCCCAGGGGCCGCAATCAGCCCCAGCATTTT.

The chain couples TRBV7-3 to TRBJ1-5, with D maybe TRBD1 (6 bases). Germline-derived CDR1 and CDR2 are SGHTA and FQGTGA. The CDR3 has 17 residues. V shed 5 bases and J shed 3 bases, with 20 bases lying between them. This CDR3 is CASSPLGPGQTNQPQHF. The CDR3 region has the DNA TGTGCCAGCAGCCCCCTTGGGCCGGGACAAACCAATCAGCCCCAGCATTTT.

The J gene is TRBJ2-1, the V gene TRBV28; the match to TRBD2 covers 14 bases. Germline lookup yields CDR1 MDHEN and CDR2 SYDVKM. This CDR3 region has 16 residues. V lost 4 bases and J lost 7; bases outside the gene matches: 6. DNA for the CDR3: TGTGCCAGCAGTTCCCCGACTAGCGGGAGGGGGAATGAGCAGTTCTTC. It is translated as CASSSPTSGRGNEQFF.

The chain uses TRBV19 and TRBJ2-1; D not certain. Germline CDR1 is LNHDA and CDR2 is SQIVND (reference sequence). V was pared by 2 bases and J by 5 bases, with 16 bases between. This CDR3 is 16 amino acids long. The CDR3 region is CASSINFQRGNNEQFF. The CDR3, as DNA: TGTGCCAGTAGTATAAACTTCCAGCGAGGTAACAATGAGCAGTTCTTC. The whole variable domain, filled in from reference TRBV19 and TRBJ2-1, reads DGGITQSPKYLFRKEGQNVTLSCEQNLNHDAMYWYRQDPGQGLRLIYYSQIVNDFQKGDIAEGYSVSREKKESFPLTVTSAQKNPTAFYLCASSINFQRGNNEQFFGPGTRLTVL.

The rearrangement joins TRBV18 to TRBJ2-1, with 8 bases that match TRBD2. The CDR3 is 15 residues long. CDR1 KGHSH and CDR2 LQKENI come from the germline V gene. J lost 10 bases, V lost 1 base, and 9 bases had no gene match. The CDR3: CASSPRSGGTMEQFF. In DNA form, the CDR3 reads TGTGCCAGCTCACCACGGAGCGGGGGTACAATGGAGCAGTTCTTC.

The chain uses TRBV6-1 and TRBJ2-7, with 8 positions matching TRBD1. Germline CDR1 is MNHNS and CDR2 is SASEGT. The CDR3 has 16 amino acids. V lost 2 bases to trimming and J lost 4 bases; unmatched junction nucleotides: 10. Here the CDR3 DNA reads TGTGCCAGCAGTGAATGGGCGACAGGGGCACTATACGAGCAGTACTTC. Translating it yields CASSEWATGALYEQYF.

The CDR3 nucleotides are TGTGCCAGTAGTATAGGCCCCCACAGGGCAGAGCGTCAGCCCCAGCATTTT. It codes for CASSIGPHRAERQPQHF. The chain has TRBV19 and TRBJ1-5; tentatively, D is TRBD1 (6 bases). The CDR3 is made up of 17 amino acids. CDR1 LNHDA and CDR2 SQIVND come from the germline V gene (reference sequence). Trimming shortened V by 1 base and J by 6 bases, and 19 bases separated the two germline ends.

The chain couples TRBV5-4 to TRBJ1-5; the D is unclear. Germline assignment: CDR1 SGHNT and CDR2 YYREEE (reference sequence). The CDR3 loop spans 14 amino acids. Trimming removed 2 bases from V and 5 bases from J, with 11 bases in between. CDR3 sequence: CASSLGPSDQPQHF. The CDR3 DNA reads TGTGCCAGCAGCTTAGGACCGTCAGATCAGCCCCAGCATTTT. The entire variable domain, with the rest obtained from reference TRBV5-4 and TRBJ1-5, is as follows: ETGVTQSPTHLIKTRGQQVTLRCSSQSGHNTVSWYQQALGQGPQFIFQYYREEENGRGNFPPRFSGLQFPNYSSELNVNALELDDSALYLCASSLGPSDQPQHFGDGTRLSIL.

This chain connects TRBV6-2 or TRBV6-3 to TRBJ1-1; D perhaps matches TRBD1 (5 bases). The CDR3 consists of 13 residues. Per the germline V gene, CDR1 is MNHEY and CDR2 is SVGEGT. V lost 2 bases and J 4 bases, leaving 8 bases between the germline ends. The DNA of the CDR3 is TGTGCCAGCAGTTACGTGGGGCCCACTGAAGCTTTCTTT. It codes for CASSYVGPTEAFF.

The gene calls are TRBV3-1 (or the pseudogene TRBV3-2) and TRBJ1-2, with a tentative D call TRBD1 (5 bases). Trimming removed 0 bases from V and 7 bases from J, with 12 bases in between. The CDR3 length is 14 residues. CDR1 and CDR2 (germline): LGHDT, YNNKEL (reference sequence). CDR3 DNA: TGTGCCAGCAGCCAAGACCAGGGTTCGGGTGGCTACACCTTC. The encoded protein is CASSQDQGSGGYTF.

The chain combines TRBV11-2 with TRBJ2-5, with 7 bases that match TRBD1. CDR3 length: 13 amino acids. Per germline, CDR1 SGHAT and CDR2 FQNNGV. After removal of 6 bases from V and 2 bases from J, the junction contained 3 bases not matched to a gene. The DNA for the CDR3 is TGTGCCAGCAGTAGGGACAGACAAGAGACCCAGTACTTC. The encoded protein is CASSRDRQETQYF.

The chain carries TRBV28 and TRBJ1-1; D call uncertain. CDR3 length: 13 residues. V was pared by 8 bases and J by 1 base, with 11 bases between. In germline, CDR1 is MDHEN, CDR2 SYDVKM. The CDR3 nucleotides read TGTGCCAGCTGCGGACGGCCGAACACTGAAGCTTTCTTT. Translating it yields CASCGRPNTEAFF.

V and J are TRBV11-2 and TRBJ2-5, with a weak D call TRBD2 (5 bases). V was pared by 5 bases and J by 2 bases, with 15 bases between. In germline, CDR1 is SGHAT, CDR2 FQNNGV. This CDR3 spans 15 amino acids. The CDR3 region has the DNA TGTGCCAGCAGCCCTATACTAGATACGCAAGAGACCCAGTACTTC. Protein: CASSPILDTQETQYF. The whole variable domain, filled in from reference TRBV11-2 and TRBJ2-5, reads EAGVAQSPRYKIIEKRQSVAFWCNPISGHATLYWYQQILGQGPKLLIQFQNNGVVDDSQLPKDRFSAERLKGVDSTLKIQPAKLEDSAVYLCASSPILDTQETQYFGPGTRLLVL.

This clone was seen only once. This chain links TRBV7-8 with TRBJ2-7; D may be TRBD2 (6 bases). The CDR3 runs to 13 residues. Germline V lookup: CDR1 SGHVS, CDR2 FQNEAQ. The ends were cut back, 5 bases at V and 1 base at J, with 9 bases in the middle. DNA for the CDR3: TGTGCCAGCAGCCGTCGGGGGTCCTACGAGCAGTACTTC. Amino acid sequence: CASSRRGSYEQYF.

J is TRBJ1-4 and V is TRBV19, with D hard to call. V was pared by 6 bases and J by 0 bases, with 11 bases between. Germline V gene sequence: CDR1 LNHDA, CDR2 SQIVND (reference sequence). CDR3 length: 15 residues. The CDR3 DNA reads as TGTGCCAGTAGGCATATTGATGCAACTAATGAAAAACTGTTTTTT. Translating gives CASRHIDATNEKLFF.

This chain connects TRBV13 to TRBJ2-1; TRBD2 might be the D (7 bases). This CDR3 comprises 16 residues. The ends were cut back, 0 bases at V and 7 bases at J, with 16 bases in the middle. Per the germline V gene, CDR1 is PRHDT and CDR2 is FYEKMQ (reference sequence). CDR3: CASSLGGGAGLNEQFF. The CDR3 DNA is TGTGCCAGCAGCTTAGGAGGGGGGGCAGGGCTAAATGAGCAGTTCTTC.

V usage is TRBV19 and J usage is TRBJ1-3; D not resolved. The V end was cut by 3 bases, the J end by 4 bases, with 16 bases between. Germline assignment: CDR1 LNHDA and CDR2 SQIVND (reference sequence). The CDR3 is 16 residues long. CDR3 in DNA: TGTGCCAGTAGTATTGGACCGGGTCTGTCGGGAAACACCATATATTTT. Translated: CASSIGPGLSGNTIYF.

This chain uses TRBV6-6 with TRBJ1-5; the D is unclear. Trimming left V 7 bases short and J 4 bases short, with 8 bases between. This CDR3 is built from 12 residues. Germline loops: CDR1 MNHNY, CDR2 SVGAGI (reference sequence). CDR3 protein: CASKTENQPQHF. As DNA, the CDR3 is TGTGCCAGCAAGACGGAGAATCAGCCCCAGCATTTT.

J is TRBJ1-1 and V is TRBV19; no reliable D call. Trimming stripped 7 bases from V and 4 bases from J, with 7 bases between. This CDR3 spans 11 amino acids. In germline, CDR1 is LNHDA, CDR2 SQIVND (reference sequence). CDR3 in DNA: TGTGCCAGTAAATGGGGCACTGAAGCTTTCTTT. Translation gives CASKWGTEAFF.

To note about this clone: Different DNA sequences within this sample yield the same CDR3. The rearrangement uses TRBV5-4 and TRBJ1-1; D is undetermined. The CDR3 is made up of 11 amino acids. Germline V lookup: CDR1 SGHNT, CDR2 YYREEE (reference sequence). Trimming took 2 bases from V and 5 from J, leaving 4 bases between them. CDR3 in DNA: TGTGCCAGCAGCTTAGGGACTGAAGCTTTCTTT. Amino acids: CASSLGTEAFF.

V and J are TRBV12-5 and TRBJ1-3, with TRBD1 as a possible D gene (6 bases). The CDR3 loop spans 16 amino acids. Trimming took off 2 bases at V and 0 bases at J, with 11 bases between the two ends. From germline, CDR1 is LGHNT and CDR2 FRNRAP. The CDR3 here is CASGLSPDSSGNTIYF. The DNA of the CDR3 is TGTGCTAGTGGTTTGTCCCCGGACAGCTCTGGAAACACCATATATTTT.

Turning to this clone: At one end the junction does not follow the germline gene, possibly because of a read error. The chain carries TRBV11-2 and TRBJ2-7; TRBD1 matches at 10 bases. The CDR3 contains 13 residues. Germline-derived CDR1 and CDR2 are SGHAT and FQNNGV. The CDR3 DNA reads as TGTGCCAGCAGCTTACACCCAGGACAGGGGGAGAAATTC. Residues: CASSLHPGQGEKF.

The chain uses TRBV7-8 and TRBJ1-4; D is undetermined. Germline V gene lookup returns CDR1 SGHVS and CDR2 FQNEAQ. V lost 0 bases and J lost 3, with 17 bases in between. The CDR3 runs 18 residues. The CDR3 spells CASSLALGTKRSNEKLFF. Written as DNA, the CDR3 is TGTGCCAGCAGCTTAGCGCTAGGAACTAAGAGGTCTAATGAAAAACTGTTTTTT.